The 7 T cell receptor beta chains below all came from one sample that was sequenced in a study of cytomegalovirus exposure and HLA in healthy donors. The PCR made use of 60 Vbeta and 13 Jbeta primers. The protocol was immunoSEQ multiplex PCR, while the TCRdb copy is restricted to in-frame clones and leaves out a portion. The table includes approximately 110,000 clones, under 80% detected once. Material for sequencing was PBMCs. These receptors came from a woman in her fifties or sixties in good health and CMV-seropositive.

The count of this clone is one. This chain joins TRBV13 and TRBJ2-1; TRBD2 might be the D (5 bases). V was trimmed by 1 base and J by 5 bases, leaving 12 bases between them. The length of the CDR3 is 15 residues. Germline V CDR1 and CDR2: PRHDT, FYEKMQ (reference sequence). CDR3 residues: CASSLARSGNNEQFF. The CDR3 DNA sequence: TGTGCCAGCAGCTTAGCGAGGTCGGGGAACAATGAGCAGTTCTTC. Full variable domain (outside the CDR3, taken from reference TRBV13 and TRBJ2-1): AAGVIQSPRHLIKEKRETATLKCYPIPRHDTVYWYQQGPGQDPQFLISFYEKMQSDKGSIPDRFSAQQFSDYHSELNMSSLELGDSALYFCASSLARSGNNEQFFGPGTRLTVL.

This clone has just one count. The rearrangement joins TRBV10-3 to TRBJ2-7; 7 bases match TRBD1. CDR1 is ENHRY, CDR2 SYGVKD, per germline. V trimming: 2 bases; J trimming: 5 bases; junction bases outside the gene matches: 3. This CDR3 is 13 amino acids long. Here the CDR3 reads CAISEGQGDEQYF. CDR3 DNA: TGTGCCATCAGTGAGGGGCAGGGGGACGAGCAGTACTTC.

The CDR3 is CASSPGLAGAPDTQYF. CDR3 DNA: TGTGCCAGCAGCCCCGGACTAGCGGGGGCGCCAGATACGCAGTATTTT. The chain couples TRBV5-6 to TRBJ2-3, with 13 bases lining up with TRBD2. This CDR3 is built from 16 residues. V shed 4 bases and J 4 bases; nucleotides not matched to a gene: 6. Germline CDR1 SGHDT, CDR2 YYEEEE.

The chain employs TRBV29-1 and TRBJ2-7; maybe TRBD1 (6 bases). CDR1 is SQVTM, CDR2 ANQGSEA, per germline. Trimming left V 4 bases short and J 2 bases short, with 12 bases between. The CDR3 has 13 amino acids. CDR3 protein: CSVGQGPTYEQYF. CDR3 bases: TGCAGCGTTGGCCAGGGGCCCACCTACGAGCAGTACTTC.

V and J are TRBV29-1 and TRBJ2-5, with 9 bases lining up with TRBD2. CDR1 is SQVTM, CDR2 ANQGSEA, per germline. CDR3 length: 16 amino acids. V dropped 4 bases and J dropped 0; count of bases not matched to a gene: 9. CDR3 DNA sequence: TGCAGCGTTGGTGGCCTAGCGGGGAGGTACCAAGAGACCCAGTACTTC. Translated, it gives CSVGGLAGRYQETQYF.

The V gene is TRBV18, the J gene TRBJ2-7; D remains unclear. In germline, CDR1 is KGHSH, CDR2 LQKENI. The CDR3 has 12 residues. V dropped 2 bases and J dropped 4 bases, with 6 bases sitting between them. CDR3 loop: CASSPNGYEQYF. DNA for the CDR3: TGTGCCAGCTCACCAAACGGGTACGAGCAGTACTTC.

About this clone: The junction departs from germline at one end; a sequencing error may be responsible. V gene TRBV7-9 combines with J gene TRBJ2-6, with D possibly matching TRBD1 (5 bases). CDR3 length: 15 residues. Germline loops: CDR1 SEHNR, CDR2 FQNEAQ (reference sequence). CDR3 DNA sequence: TGTGCCAGCAGCGACAGTACTTCTGGGGCCAACGGCCTGACTTTC. It encodes CASSDSTSGANGLTF.